What follows are 27 T cell receptor beta chains derived from one specimen sequenced in a study of siplizumab effects on memory and regulatory T cells (dated by TCRdb to between 2018 and 2020). The library was produced with the immunoSEQ multiplex PCR assay. Entries here come from immuneACCESS through TCRdb and include only in-frame sequences with V and J called. Some clones fail to appear in such tables; in the studies checked, an unresolved V gene covers under half of the shortfall, and the cause of the remainder is unknown. Here the sample has around 120,000 clones; approximately 94% occur a single time. The ten largest clones represent approximately 1.8% of the sample. Sequenced sample: non-Treg CD4+ T cells sorted from blood. The sample's cell subset or site label, decoded: FACS-sorted unstimulated CD4+ non-regulatory T cells. All receptors come from a human donor in good health.

V gene TRBV20-1 combines with J gene TRBJ1-3; no clear D gene. The CDR3 sequence is 11 residues long. Looked up from germline, CDR1 is DFQATT and CDR2 is SNEGSKA (reference sequence). The ends were cut back, 6 bases at V and 3 bases at J, with 6 bases in the middle. CDR3 sequence reads: CSANGGNTIYF. The CDR3 nucleotides are TGCAGTGCAAACGGTGGAAACACCATATATTTT.

This chain links TRBV5-1 with TRBJ2-5; possibly TRBD2 for D (5 bases). The CDR3 runs to 14 residues. The V and J ends lost 7 bases and 5 bases respectively, with 18 bases between them. Per the germline V gene, CDR1 is SGHRS and CDR2 is YFSETQ. For the CDR3, the DNA is TGCGCCAGCTCAAATCGGGGATCTGGGGAGACCCAGTACTTC. Residues: CASSNRGSGETQYF.

The DNA of the CDR3 is TGTGCCAGCAGTAAAACAGATGCCTCCTACGAGCAGTACTTC. Amino acids: CASSKTDASYEQYF. The gene calls are TRBV6-6 and TRBJ2-7, with D unresolved. Germline values: CDR1 MNHNY, CDR2 SVGAGI (reference sequence). The V end was cut by 5 bases, the J end by 0 bases, with 11 bases between. The CDR3 is 14 amino acids.

The chain employs TRBV5-6 and TRBJ1-4, with unresolved D. Germline V gene lookup returns CDR1 SGHDT and CDR2 YYEEEE. This CDR3 contains 12 residues. V lost 2 bases to trimming and J lost 6 bases, with 5 bases between them. CDR3 loop: CASSFGYEKLFF. In DNA, the CDR3 is TGTGCCAGCAGCTTTGGGTATGAAAAACTGTTTTTT.

The chain links TRBV19 to TRBJ1-2, with 7 positions matching TRBD1. V lost 3 bases and J lost 3; bases outside the gene matches: 4. Per the germline V gene, CDR1 is LNHDA and CDR2 is SQIVND (reference sequence). CDR3 length equals 14 residues. The CDR3 loop reads CASSILTGDYGYTF. In DNA, the CDR3 is TGTGCCAGTAGTATCCTTACAGGGGACTATGGCTACACCTTC.

This rearrangement joins TRBV6-4 to TRBJ2-3, with D perhaps TRBD1 (6 bases). Trimming removed 6 bases at V and 0 bases at J, with 10 bases between. The CDR3 length is 14 residues. CDR1 MRHNA and CDR2 SNTAGT come from the germline V gene. The CDR3 protein is CASRAQGSTDTQYF. The DNA of the CDR3 is TGTGCCAGCAGGGCACAGGGCAGCACAGATACGCAGTATTTT.

V usage is TRBV7-3 and J usage is TRBJ2-2; 7 bases are a match to TRBD1. Losses at the gene ends were 5 bases for V and 1 base for J; bases not matched to a gene: 7. Germline loops: CDR1 SGHTA, CDR2 FQGTGA. This CDR3 is 16 amino acids long. This chain's CDR3 is CASSLGDRKNTGELFF. Written as DNA, the CDR3 is TGTGCCAGCAGCCTCGGGGACAGAAAGAACACCGGGGAGCTGTTTTTT.

V is TRBV6-1 and J is TRBJ2-2; D is undetermined. V lost 1 base and J 6 bases, leaving 15 bases between the germline ends. Germline loops: CDR1 MNHNS, CDR2 SASEGT. CDR3 length: 16 residues. The CDR3 coding sequence is TGTGCCAGCAGTGAAGTGGACGCCGGGTTCCCCGGGGAGCTGTTTTTT. As protein: CASSEVDAGFPGELFF.

About this clone itself: The same CDR3 can be traced to other DNA sequences in this sample. V and J are TRBV5-4 and TRBJ2-7; TRBD1 matches at 7 bases. The V gene's germline CDR1 is SGHNT and CDR2 YYREEE (reference sequence). The CDR3 consists of 13 residues. V shed 0 bases, J shed 6 bases, and the junction held 3 bases outside the gene matches. The CDR3 DNA follows: TGTGCCAGCAGCTTGGGACAGGGTCCCGAGCAGTACTTC. Encoded protein: CASSLGQGPEQYF.

J is TRBJ2-5 and V is TRBV4-1; 9 nucleotides match TRBD2. Germline-derived CDR1 and CDR2 are MGHRA and YSYEKL. Trimming removed 1 base from V and 2 bases from J; junction bases left unmatched: 8. The CDR3 is made up of 17 amino acids. In nucleotides, the CDR3 is TGCGCCAGCAGCCAAGGGGGAGCGGGAGGTTGGCAAGAGACCCAGTACTTC. Protein product: CASSQGGAGGWQETQYF.

The CDR3 loop is CASSQSWRDSYEQYF. In nucleotides, the CDR3 is TGTGCCAGTAGTCAATCCTGGAGAGACTCCTACGAGCAGTACTTC. The chain carries TRBV19 and TRBJ2-7, with D uncertain. Per the germline V gene, CDR1 is LNHDA and CDR2 is SQIVND (reference sequence). Trimming removed 5 bases from V and 0 bases from J, with 14 bases in between. CDR3 length: 15 amino acids.

In DNA, the CDR3 is TGTGCCAGCAGCTTATGGGCAGGGGCACAGGGTTCACCCCTCCACTTT. It encodes CASSLWAGAQGSPLHF. The genes are TRBV7-9 and TRBJ1-6; TRBD1 might be the D (6 bases). The CDR3 runs to 16 residues. Germline assignment: CDR1 SEHNR and CDR2 FQNEAQ (reference sequence). V was trimmed by 2 bases and J by 9 bases, leaving 17 bases between them.

The chain joins TRBV6-5 to TRBJ2-2; possible D gene TRBD1, 5 bases. The CDR3 is made up of 14 amino acids. Germline CDR1 reads MNHEY; CDR2 reads SVGAGI. V lost 5 bases and J 6 bases, leaving 13 bases between the germline ends. This CDR3 is CASSHRLGAGELFF. The CDR3 bases are TGTGCCAGCAGTCACAGGCTAGGGGCCGGGGAGCTGTTTTTT.

This sequence joins TRBV7-9 and TRBJ2-5; TRBD2 agrees at 9 bases. Trimming at V came to 4 bases and at J to 1 base, leaving 4 bases not matched to a gene. The CDR3 is made up of 15 amino acids. Germline V gene data show CDR1 as SEHNR and CDR2 as FQNEAQ (reference sequence). CDR3 in DNA: TGTGCCAGCAGCTACGCTAGCGGGACCCAAGAGACCCAGTACTTC. Amino acid sequence: CASSYASGTQETQYF.

This chain connects TRBV11-3 to TRBJ2-1, with no clear D. This CDR3 has 15 residues. Germline V gene lookup returns CDR1 SGHNT and CDR2 YENEEA. Trimming took 5 bases from V and 3 from J, leaving 14 bases between them. Here the CDR3 reads CASSGSEINYNEQFF. For the CDR3, the DNA is TGTGCCAGCAGCGGGTCGGAGATAAACTACAATGAGCAGTTCTTC.

J is TRBJ1-1 and V is TRBV5-3; no definite D call. TRBV5-3 is sorted into the ORF group, with uncertain function. The CDR3 contains 15 residues. Trimming stripped 2 bases from V and 5 bases from J, with 16 bases between. The CDR3 loop is CARSLRIGVSTEAFF. CDR3 nucleotide sequence: TGTGCCAGAAGCTTAAGGATTGGTGTGAGTACTGAAGCTTTCTTT.

This chain uses TRBV5-1 with TRBJ2-5; 8 bases are a match to TRBD2. Germline assignment: CDR1 SGHRS and CDR2 YFSETQ. Trimming at V came to 6 bases and at J to 4 bases, leaving 5 bases not matched to a gene. This CDR3 comprises 13 residues. The CDR3 bases are TGCGCCAGCACTATCGGGAGGGCAGAGACCCAGTACTTC. This gives the protein CASTIGRAETQYF.

This clone came up once. The V call is TRBV6-1, the J call TRBJ1-2; 8 bases align to TRBD1. CDR3 length equals 15 residues. CDR1 is MNHNS, CDR2 SASEGT, per germline. Trimming removed 5 bases from V and 1 base from J; junction bases left unmatched: 6. CDR3 DNA: TGTGCCAGCAGTCTTCAGGGGGCGCTTAACTATGGCTACACCTTC. This encodes CASSLQGALNYGYTF.

The genes are TRBV19 and TRBJ2-7; 8 bases align to TRBD2. The germline gives CDR1 LNHDA, CDR2 SQIVND (reference sequence). With 5 bases clipped from V and 4 bases from J, the junction kept 13 bases outside the gene matches. The CDR3 is 16 amino acids. The CDR3 nucleotides are TGTGCCAGTAGTTTTAGCTGGGGGACTAGTAAATACGAGCAGTACTTC. Translation: CASSFSWGTSKYEQYF.

J is TRBJ1-1 and V is TRBV6-6; tentative D call: TRBD1 (5 bases). The V end lost 7 bases, the J end lost 0 bases, and 15 bases lay between the germline ends. CDR1 MNHNY and CDR2 SVGAGI come from the germline V gene (reference sequence). This CDR3 contains 15 residues. The CDR3 bases are TGTGCCAGCAATATCGGCGGGGGTATGAACACTGAAGCTTTCTTT. Protein: CASNIGGGMNTEAFF.

The rearrangement uses TRBV5-1 and TRBJ2-1; a weak D match, TRBD1 (5 bases). This CDR3 is built from 14 residues. V was cut by 0 bases and J by 3 bases, with 7 bases left in between. Germline assignment: CDR1 SGHRS and CDR2 YFSETQ. The CDR3 spells CASSLGQNYNEQFF. The CDR3 DNA is TGCGCCAGCAGCTTGGGACAGAACTACAATGAGCAGTTCTTC.

This rearrangement joins TRBV5-4 to TRBJ1-4; 7 bases are shared with TRBD1. This CDR3 region has 15 residues. CDR1 is SGHNT, CDR2 YYREEE, per germline (reference sequence). J lost 0 bases, V lost 4 bases, and 3 bases had no gene match. The CDR3 sequence is CASSRQGSTNEKLFF. CDR3 bases: TGTGCCAGCAGCCGACAGGGCTCAACTAATGAAAAACTGTTTTTT.

The J gene is TRBJ2-7, the V gene TRBV19; 7 bases are a match to TRBD1. V lost 5 bases, J lost 7 bases, and 14 bases stayed unmatched. The CDR3 is made up of 15 amino acids. Germline V gene sequence: CDR1 LNHDA, CDR2 SQIVND (reference sequence). CDR3 nucleotide sequence: TGTGCCAGTAGTCTAACCGGACAGGACTCTATTGAGCAGTACTTC. Its translation is CASSLTGQDSIEQYF.

This clone appeared a single time. V and J are TRBV19 and TRBJ2-6; D possibly corresponds to TRBD2 (6 bases). Germline V CDR1 and CDR2: LNHDA, SQIVND (reference sequence). Trimming removed 4 bases at V and 2 bases at J, with 6 bases between. This CDR3 has 14 residues. CDR3 sequence reads: CASSTGAGANVLTF. The CDR3 DNA is TGTGCCAGTAGTACGGGGGCTGGGGCCAACGTCCTGACTTTC.

The chain employs TRBV6-6 and TRBJ1-2; D remains ambiguous. This CDR3 spans 13 amino acids. Germline V gives CDR1 MNHNY, CDR2 SVGAGI (reference sequence). V was clipped by 5 bases and J by 2 bases, with 9 bases between them. This CDR3 is CASSTDGNYGYTF. The CDR3 DNA reads TGTGCCAGCAGTACGGACGGAAACTATGGCTACACCTTC.

V and J are TRBV19 and TRBJ2-3; 7 nucleotides match TRBD2. The CDR3 loop spans 15 amino acids. Germline V gene data show CDR1 as LNHDA and CDR2 as SQIVND (reference sequence). V lost 7 bases to trimming and J lost 6 bases; unmatched junction nucleotides: 13. The CDR3 loop reads CASTPGTTLGDTQYF. The CDR3 DNA sequence: TGTGCCAGTACCCCCGGGACTACCTTAGGGGATACGCAGTATTTT.

The chain has TRBV2 and TRBJ2-7, with 7 bases matching TRBD1. The germline gives CDR1 SNHLY, CDR2 FYNNEI. The CDR3 has 14 amino acids. The V gene end was trimmed by 3 bases and the J gene end by 4 bases; junction bases not matched to a gene: 6. CDR3 nucleotides: TGTGCCAGCAGTGAGAGGGGGCTCACGTACGAGCAGTACTTC. Encoded protein: CASSERGLTYEQYF. The entire variable domain, with the rest obtained from reference TRBV2 and TRBJ2-7, is as follows: EPEVTQTPSHQVTQMGQEVILRCVPISNHLYFYWYRQILGQKVEFLVSFYNNEISEKSEIFDDQFSVERPDGSNFTLKIRSTKLEDSAMYFCASSERGLTYEQYFGPGTRLTVT.